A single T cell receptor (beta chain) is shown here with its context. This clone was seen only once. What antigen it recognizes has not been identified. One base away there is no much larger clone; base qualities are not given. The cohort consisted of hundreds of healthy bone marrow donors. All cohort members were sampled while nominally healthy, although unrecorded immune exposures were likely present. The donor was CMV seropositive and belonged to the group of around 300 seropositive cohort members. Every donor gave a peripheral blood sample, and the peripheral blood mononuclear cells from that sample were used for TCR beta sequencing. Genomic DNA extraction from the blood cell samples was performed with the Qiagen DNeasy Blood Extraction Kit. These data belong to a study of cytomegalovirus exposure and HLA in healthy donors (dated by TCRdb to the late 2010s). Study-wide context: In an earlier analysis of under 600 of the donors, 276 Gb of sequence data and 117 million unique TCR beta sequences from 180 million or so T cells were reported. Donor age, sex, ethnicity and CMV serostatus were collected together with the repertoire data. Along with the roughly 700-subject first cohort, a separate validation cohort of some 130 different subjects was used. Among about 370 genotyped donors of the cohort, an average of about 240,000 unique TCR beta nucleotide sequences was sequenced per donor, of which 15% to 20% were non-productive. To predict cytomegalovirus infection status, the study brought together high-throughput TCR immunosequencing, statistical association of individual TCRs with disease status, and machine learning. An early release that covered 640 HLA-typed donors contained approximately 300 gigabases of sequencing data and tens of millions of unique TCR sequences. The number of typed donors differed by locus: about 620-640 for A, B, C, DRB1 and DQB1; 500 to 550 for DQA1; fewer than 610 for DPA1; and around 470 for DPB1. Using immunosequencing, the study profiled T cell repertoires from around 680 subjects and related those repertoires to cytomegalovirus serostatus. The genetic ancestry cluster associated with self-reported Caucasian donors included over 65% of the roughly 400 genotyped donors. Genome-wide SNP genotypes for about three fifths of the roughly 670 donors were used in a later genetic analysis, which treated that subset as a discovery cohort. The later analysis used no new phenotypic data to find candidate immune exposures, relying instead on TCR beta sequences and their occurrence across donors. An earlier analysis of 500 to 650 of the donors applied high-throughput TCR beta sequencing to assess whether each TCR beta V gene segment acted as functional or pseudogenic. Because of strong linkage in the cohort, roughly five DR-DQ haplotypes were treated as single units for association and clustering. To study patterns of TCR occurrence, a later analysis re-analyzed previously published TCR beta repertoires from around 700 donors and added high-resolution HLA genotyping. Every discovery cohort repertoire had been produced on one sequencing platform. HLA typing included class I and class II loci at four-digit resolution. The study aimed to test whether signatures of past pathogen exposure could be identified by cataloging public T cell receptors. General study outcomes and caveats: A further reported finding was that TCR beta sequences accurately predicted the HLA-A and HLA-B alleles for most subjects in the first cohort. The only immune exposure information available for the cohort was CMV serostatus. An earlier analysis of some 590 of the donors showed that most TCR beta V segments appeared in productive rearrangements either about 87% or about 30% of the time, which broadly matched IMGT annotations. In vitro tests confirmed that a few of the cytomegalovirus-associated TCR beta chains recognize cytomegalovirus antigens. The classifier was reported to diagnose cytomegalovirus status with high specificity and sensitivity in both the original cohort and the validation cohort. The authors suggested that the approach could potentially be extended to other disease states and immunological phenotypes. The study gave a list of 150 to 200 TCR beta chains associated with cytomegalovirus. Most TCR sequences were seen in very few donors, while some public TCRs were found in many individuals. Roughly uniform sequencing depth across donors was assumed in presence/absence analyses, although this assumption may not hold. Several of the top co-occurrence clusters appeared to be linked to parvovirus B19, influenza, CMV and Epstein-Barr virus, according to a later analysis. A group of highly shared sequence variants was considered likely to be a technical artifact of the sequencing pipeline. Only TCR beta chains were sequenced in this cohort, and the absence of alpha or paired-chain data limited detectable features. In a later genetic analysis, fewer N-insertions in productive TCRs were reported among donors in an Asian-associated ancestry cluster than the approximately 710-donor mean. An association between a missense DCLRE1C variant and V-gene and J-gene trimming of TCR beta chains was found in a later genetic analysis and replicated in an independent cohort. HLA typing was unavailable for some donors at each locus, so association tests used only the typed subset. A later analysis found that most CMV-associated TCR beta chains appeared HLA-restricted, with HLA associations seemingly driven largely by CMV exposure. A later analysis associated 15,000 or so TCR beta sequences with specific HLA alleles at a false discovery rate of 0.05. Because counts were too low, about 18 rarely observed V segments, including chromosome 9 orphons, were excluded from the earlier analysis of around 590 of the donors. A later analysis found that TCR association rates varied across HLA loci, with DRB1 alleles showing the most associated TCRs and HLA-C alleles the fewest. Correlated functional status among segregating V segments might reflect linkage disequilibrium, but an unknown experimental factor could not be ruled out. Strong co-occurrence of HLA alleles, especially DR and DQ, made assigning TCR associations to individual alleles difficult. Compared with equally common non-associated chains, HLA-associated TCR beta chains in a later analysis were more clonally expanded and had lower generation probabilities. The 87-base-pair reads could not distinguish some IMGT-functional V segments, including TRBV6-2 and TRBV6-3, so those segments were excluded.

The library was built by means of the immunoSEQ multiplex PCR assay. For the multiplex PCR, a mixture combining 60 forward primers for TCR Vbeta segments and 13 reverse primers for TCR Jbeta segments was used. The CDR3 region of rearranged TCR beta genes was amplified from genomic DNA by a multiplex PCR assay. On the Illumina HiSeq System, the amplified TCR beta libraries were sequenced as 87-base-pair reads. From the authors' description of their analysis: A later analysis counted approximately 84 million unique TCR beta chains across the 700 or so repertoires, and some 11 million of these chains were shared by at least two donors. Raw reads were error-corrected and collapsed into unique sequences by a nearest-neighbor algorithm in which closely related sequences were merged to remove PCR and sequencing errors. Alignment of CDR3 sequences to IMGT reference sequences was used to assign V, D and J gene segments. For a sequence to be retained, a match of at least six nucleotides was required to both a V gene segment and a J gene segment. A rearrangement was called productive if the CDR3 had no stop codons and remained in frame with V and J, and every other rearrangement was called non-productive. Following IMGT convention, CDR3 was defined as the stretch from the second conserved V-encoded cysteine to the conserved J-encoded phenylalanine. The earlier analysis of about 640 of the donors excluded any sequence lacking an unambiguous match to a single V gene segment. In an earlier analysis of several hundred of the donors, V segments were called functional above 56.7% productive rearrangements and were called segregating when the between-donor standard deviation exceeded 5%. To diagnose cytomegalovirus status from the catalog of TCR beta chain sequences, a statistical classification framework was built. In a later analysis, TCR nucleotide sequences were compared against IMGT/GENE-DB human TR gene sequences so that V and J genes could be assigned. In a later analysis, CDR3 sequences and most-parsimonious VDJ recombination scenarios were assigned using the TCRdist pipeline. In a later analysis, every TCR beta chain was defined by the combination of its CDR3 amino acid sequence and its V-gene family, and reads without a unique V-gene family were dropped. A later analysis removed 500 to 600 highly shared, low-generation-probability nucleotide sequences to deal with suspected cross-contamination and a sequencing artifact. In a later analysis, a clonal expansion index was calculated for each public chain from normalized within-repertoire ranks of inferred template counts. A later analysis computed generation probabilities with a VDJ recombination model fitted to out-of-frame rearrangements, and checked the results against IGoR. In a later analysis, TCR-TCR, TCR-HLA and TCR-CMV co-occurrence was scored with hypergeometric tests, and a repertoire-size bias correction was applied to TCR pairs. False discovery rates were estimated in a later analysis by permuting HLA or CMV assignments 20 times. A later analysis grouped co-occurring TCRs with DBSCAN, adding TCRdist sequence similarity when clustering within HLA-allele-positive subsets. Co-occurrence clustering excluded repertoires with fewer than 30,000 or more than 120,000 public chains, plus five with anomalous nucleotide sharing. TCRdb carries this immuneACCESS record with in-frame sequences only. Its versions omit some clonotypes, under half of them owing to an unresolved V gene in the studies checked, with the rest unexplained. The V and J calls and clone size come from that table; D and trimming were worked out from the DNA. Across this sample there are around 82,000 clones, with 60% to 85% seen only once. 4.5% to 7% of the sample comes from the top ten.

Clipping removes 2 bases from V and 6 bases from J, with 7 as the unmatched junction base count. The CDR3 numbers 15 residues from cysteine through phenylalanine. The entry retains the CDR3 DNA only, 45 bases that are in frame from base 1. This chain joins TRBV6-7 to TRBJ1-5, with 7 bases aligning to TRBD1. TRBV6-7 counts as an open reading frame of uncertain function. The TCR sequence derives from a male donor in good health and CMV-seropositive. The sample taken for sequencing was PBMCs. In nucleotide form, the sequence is TGTGCCAGCAGTTACCGGCCAGGGGGGAGTCAGCCCCAGCATTTT. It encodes CASSYRPGGSQPQHF.